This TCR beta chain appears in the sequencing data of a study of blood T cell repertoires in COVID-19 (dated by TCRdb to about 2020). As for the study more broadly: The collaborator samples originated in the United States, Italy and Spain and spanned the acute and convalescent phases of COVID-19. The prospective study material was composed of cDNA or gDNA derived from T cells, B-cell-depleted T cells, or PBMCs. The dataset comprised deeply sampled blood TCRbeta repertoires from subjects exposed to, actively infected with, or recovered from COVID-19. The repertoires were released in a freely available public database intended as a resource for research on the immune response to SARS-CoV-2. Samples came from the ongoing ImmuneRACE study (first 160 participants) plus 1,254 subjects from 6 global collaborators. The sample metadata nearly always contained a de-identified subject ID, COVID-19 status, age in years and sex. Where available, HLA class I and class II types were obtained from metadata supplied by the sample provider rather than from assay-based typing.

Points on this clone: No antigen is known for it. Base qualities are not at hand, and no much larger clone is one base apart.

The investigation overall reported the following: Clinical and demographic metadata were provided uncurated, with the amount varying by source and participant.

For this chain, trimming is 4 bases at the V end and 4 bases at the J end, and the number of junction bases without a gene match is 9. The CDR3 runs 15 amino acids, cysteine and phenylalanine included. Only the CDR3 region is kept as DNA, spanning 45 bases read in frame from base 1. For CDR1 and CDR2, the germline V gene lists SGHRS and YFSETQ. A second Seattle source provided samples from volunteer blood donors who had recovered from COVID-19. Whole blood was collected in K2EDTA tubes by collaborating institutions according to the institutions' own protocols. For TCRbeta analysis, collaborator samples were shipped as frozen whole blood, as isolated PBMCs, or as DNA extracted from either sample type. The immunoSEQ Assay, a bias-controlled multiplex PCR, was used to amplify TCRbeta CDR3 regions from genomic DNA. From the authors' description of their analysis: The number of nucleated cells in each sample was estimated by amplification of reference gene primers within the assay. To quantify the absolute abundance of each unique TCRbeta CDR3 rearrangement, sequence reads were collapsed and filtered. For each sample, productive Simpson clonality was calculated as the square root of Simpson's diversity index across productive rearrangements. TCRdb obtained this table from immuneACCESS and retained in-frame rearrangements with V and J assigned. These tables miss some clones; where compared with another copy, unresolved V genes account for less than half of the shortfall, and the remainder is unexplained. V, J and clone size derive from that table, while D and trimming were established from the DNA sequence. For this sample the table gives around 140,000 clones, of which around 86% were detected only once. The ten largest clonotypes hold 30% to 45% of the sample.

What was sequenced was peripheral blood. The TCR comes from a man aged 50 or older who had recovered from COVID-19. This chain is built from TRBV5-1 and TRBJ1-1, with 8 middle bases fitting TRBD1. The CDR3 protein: CASSLQGAGGTEAFF. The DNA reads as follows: TGCGCCAGCAGCCTTCAGGGGGCCGGTGGCACTGAAGCTTTCTTT.